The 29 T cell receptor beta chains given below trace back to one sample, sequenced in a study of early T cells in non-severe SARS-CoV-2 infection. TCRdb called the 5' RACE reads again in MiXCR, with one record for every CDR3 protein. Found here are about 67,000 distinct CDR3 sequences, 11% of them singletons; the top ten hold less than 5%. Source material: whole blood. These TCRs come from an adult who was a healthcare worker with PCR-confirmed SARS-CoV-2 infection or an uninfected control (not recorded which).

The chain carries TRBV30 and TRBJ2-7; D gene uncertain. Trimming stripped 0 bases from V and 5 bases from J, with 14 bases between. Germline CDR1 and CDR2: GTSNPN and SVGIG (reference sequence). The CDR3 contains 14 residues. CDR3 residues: CAWSVAPARNEQYF. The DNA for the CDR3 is TGTGCCTGGAGTGTTGCTCCCGCGAGAAACGAGCAGTACTTC.

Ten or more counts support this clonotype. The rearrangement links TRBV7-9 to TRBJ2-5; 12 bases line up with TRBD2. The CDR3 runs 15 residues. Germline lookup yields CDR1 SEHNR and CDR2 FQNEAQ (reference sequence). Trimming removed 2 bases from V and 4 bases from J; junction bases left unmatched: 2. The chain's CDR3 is CASSLLAGGPETQYF. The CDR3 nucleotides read TGTGCCAGCAGCTTACTAGCGGGGGGGCCAGAGACCCAGTACTTC.

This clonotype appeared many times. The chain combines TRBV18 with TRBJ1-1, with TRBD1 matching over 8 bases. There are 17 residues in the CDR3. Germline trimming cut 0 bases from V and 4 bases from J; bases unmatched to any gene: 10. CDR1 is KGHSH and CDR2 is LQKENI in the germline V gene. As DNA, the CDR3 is TGTGCCAGCTCACCACCTTCGCAGGGGGCTAAAAGCACTGAAGCTTTCTTT. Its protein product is CASSPPSQGAKSTEAFF.

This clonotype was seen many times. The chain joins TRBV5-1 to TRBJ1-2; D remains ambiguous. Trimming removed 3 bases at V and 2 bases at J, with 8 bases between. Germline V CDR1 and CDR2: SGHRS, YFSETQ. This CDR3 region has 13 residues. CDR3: CASSSRSNYGYTF. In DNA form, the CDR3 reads TGCGCCAGCAGCTCCCGGTCCAACTATGGCTACACCTTC.

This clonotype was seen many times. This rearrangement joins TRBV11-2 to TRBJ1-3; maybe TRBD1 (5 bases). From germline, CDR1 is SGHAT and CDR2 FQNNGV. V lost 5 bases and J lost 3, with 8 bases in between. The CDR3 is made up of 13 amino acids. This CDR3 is CASSDGHGNTIYF. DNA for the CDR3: TGTGCCAGCAGCGACGGACATGGAAACACCATATATTTT. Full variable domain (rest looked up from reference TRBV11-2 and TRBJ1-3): EAGVAQSPRYKIIEKRQSVAFWCNPISGHATLYWYQQILGQGPKLLIQFQNNGVVDDSQLPKDRFSAERLKGVDSTLKIQPAKLEDSAVYLCASSDGHGNTIYFGEGSWLTVV.

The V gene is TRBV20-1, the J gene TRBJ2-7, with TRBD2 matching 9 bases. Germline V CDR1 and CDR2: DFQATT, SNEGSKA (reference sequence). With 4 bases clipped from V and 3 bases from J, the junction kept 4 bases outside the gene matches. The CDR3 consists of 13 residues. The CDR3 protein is CSAKREVDYEQYF. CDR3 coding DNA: TGCAGTGCTAAGCGGGAGGTTGACTACGAGCAGTACTTC.

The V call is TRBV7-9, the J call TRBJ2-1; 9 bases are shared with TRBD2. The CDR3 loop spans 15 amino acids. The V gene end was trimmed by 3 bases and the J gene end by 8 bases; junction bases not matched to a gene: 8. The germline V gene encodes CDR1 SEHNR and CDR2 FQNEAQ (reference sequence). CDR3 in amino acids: CASSLGTSFLDEQFF. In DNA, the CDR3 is TGTGCCAGCAGCTTGGGGACTAGCTTTTTAGATGAGCAGTTCTTC.

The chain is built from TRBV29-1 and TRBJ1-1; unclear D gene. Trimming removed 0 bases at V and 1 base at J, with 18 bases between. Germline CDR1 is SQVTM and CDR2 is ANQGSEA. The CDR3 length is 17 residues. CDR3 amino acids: CSVEDDPVRIWNTEAFF. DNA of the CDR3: TGCAGCGTTGAAGACGATCCTGTCCGCATTTGGAACACTGAAGCTTTCTTT.

The DNA of the CDR3 is TGTGCCAGCAGCTTCGCCGGGACCGTAGCATCGGATACGCAGTATTTT. Amino acid sequence: CASSFAGTVASDTQYF. This chain uses TRBV5-5 with TRBJ2-3, with D possibly called TRBD1 or TRBD2 (5 bases each). CDR3 length: 16 amino acids. Trimming removed 2 bases at V and 6 bases at J, with 19 bases between. The germline V gene has CDR1 SGHKS and CDR2 YYEKEE (reference sequence).

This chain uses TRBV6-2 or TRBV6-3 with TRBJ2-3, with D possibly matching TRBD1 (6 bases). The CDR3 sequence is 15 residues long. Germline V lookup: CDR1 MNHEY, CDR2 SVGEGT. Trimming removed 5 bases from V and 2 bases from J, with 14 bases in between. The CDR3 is CASSPRDINTDTQYF. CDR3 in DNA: TGTGCCAGCAGTCCCCGGGACATCAACACAGATACGCAGTATTTT.

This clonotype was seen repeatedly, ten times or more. The CDR3 reads CASSRTAAFF. The DNA of the CDR3 is TGTGCCAGCAGCCGGACAGCTGCTTTCTTT. The chain combines TRBV28 with TRBJ1-1; D is perhaps TRBD1 (6 bases). Trimming left V 6 bases short and J 11 bases short, with 10 bases between. The CDR3 is made up of 10 amino acids. From germline, CDR1 is MDHEN and CDR2 SYDVKM. Using reference TRBV28 and TRBJ1-1 for the parts outside the CDR3, the full variable domain is DVKVTQSSRYLVKRTGEKVFLECVQDMDHENMFWYRQDPGLGLRLIYFSYDVKMKEKGDIPEGYSVSREKKERFSLILESASTNQTSMYLCASSRTAAFFGQGTRLTVV.

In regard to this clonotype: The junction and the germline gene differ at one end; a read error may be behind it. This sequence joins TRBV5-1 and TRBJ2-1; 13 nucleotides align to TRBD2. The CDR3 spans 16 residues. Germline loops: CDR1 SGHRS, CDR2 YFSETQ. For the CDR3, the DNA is TGCGCCAGCAGCGGACCGGGACTAGCGGGGTACAGTGAGCAGTTCTTC. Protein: CASSGPGLAGYSEQFF. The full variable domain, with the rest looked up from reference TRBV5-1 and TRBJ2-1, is KAGVTQTPRYLIKTRGQQVTLSCSPISGHRSVSWYQQTPGQGLQFLFEYFSETQRNKGNFPGRFSGRQFSNSRSEMNVSTLELGDSALYLCASSGPGLAGYSEQFFGPGTRLTVL.

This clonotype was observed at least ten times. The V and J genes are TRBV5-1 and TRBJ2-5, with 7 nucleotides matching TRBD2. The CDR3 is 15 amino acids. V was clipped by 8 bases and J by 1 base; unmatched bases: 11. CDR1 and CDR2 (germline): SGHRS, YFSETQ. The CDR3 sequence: CASKGLAGVQETQYF. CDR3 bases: TGCGCCAGTAAGGGTCTGGCGGGAGTCCAAGAGACCCAGTACTTC. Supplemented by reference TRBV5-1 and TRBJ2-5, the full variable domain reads KAGVTQTPRYLIKTRGQQVTLSCSPISGHRSVSWYQQTPGQGLQFLFEYFSETQRNKGNFPGRFSGRQFSNSRSEMNVSTLELGDSALYLCASKGLAGVQETQYFGPGTRLLVL.

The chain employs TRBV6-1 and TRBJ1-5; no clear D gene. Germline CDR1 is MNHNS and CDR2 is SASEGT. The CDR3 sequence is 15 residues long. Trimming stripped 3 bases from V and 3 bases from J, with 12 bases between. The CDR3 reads CASSDDGVLNQPQHF. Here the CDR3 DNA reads TGTGCCAGCAGTGATGATGGGGTGCTCAATCAGCCCCAGCATTTT.

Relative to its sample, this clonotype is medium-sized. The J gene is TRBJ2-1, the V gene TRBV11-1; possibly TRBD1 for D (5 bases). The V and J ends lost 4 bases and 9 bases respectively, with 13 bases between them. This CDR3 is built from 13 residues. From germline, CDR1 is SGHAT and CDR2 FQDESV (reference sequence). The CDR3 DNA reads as TGTGCCAGCAGCTCCCGGCCCCAGGGTGAGCAGTTCTTC. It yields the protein CASSSRPQGEQFF.

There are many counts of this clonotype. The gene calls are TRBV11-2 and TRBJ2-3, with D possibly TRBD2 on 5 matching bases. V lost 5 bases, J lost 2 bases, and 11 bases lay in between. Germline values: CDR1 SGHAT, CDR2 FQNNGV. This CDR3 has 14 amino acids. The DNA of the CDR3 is TGTGCCAGCAGCGCCCTGACTATCACAGATACGCAGTATTTT. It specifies CASSALTITDTQYF.

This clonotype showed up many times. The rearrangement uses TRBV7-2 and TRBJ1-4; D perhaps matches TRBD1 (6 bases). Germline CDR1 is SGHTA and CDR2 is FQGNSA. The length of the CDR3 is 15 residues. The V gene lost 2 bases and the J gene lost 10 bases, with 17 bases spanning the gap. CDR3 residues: CASSLSQGGMTKLFF. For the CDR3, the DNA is TGTGCCAGCAGCTTATCACAGGGCGGCATGACAAAACTGTTTTTT.

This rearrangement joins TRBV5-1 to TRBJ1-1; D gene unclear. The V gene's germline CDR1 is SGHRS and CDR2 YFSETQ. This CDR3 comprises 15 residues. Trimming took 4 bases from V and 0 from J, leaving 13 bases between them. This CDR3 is CASSEGRIMNTEAFF. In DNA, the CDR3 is TGCGCCAGCAGCGAAGGACGGATCATGAACACTGAAGCTTTCTTT.

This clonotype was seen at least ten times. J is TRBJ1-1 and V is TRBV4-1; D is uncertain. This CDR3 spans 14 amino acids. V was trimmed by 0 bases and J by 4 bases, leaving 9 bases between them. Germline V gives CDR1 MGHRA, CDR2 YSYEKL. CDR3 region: CASSQDQVITEAFF. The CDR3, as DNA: TGCGCCAGCAGCCAAGACCAGGTAATCACTGAAGCTTTCTTT.

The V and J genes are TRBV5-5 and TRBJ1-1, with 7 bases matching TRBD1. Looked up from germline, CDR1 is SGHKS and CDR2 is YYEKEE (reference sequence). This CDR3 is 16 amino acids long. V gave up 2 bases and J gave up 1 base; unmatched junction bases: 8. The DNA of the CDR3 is TGTGCCAGCAGCTTTCCCTGGACAGGACAGAACACTGAAGCTTTCTTT. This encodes CASSFPWTGQNTEAFF.

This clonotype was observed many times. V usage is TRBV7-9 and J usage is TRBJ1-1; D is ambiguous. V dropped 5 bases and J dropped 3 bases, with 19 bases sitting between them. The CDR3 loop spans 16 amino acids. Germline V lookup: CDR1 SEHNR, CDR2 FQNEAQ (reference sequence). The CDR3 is CASSPQRSGADTEAFF. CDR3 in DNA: TGTGCCAGCAGCCCCCAGCGGTCGGGCGCAGACACTGAAGCTTTCTTT.

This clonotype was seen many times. CDR3 residues: CASSRGVPNEKLFF. CDR3 nucleotides: TGCGCCAGCAGCCGAGGGGTCCCTAATGAAAAACTGTTTTTT. The chain has TRBV5-1 and TRBJ1-4, with D maybe TRBD1 (5 bases). From germline, CDR1 is SGHRS and CDR2 YFSETQ. This CDR3 has 14 amino acids. The V gene lost 4 bases and the J gene lost 3 bases, with 10 bases spanning the gap.

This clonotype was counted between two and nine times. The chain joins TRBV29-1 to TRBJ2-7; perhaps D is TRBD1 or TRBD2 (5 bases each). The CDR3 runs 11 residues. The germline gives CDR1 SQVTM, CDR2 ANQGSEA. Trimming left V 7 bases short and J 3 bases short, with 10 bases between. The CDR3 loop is CSGRENYEQYF. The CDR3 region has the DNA TGCAGCGGCAGGGAGAACTACGAGCAGTACTTC.

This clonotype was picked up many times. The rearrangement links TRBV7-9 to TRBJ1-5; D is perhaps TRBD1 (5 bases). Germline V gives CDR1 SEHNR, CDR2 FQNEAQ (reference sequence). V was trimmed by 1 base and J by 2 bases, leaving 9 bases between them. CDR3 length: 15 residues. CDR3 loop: CASSLGDGRNQPQHF. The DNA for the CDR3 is TGTGCCAGCAGCTTAGGGGACGGACGCAATCAGCCCCAGCATTTT.

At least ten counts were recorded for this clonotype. CDR3 bases: TGTGCCAGCAGACTGCTGGGTGAAAAACTGTTTTTT. Protein sequence: CASRLLGEKLFF. V usage is TRBV6-6 and J usage is TRBJ1-4; no clear D. CDR3 size: 12 residues. The ends were cut back, 6 bases at V and 7 bases at J, with 9 bases in the middle. From germline, CDR1 is MNHNY and CDR2 SVGAGI (reference sequence).

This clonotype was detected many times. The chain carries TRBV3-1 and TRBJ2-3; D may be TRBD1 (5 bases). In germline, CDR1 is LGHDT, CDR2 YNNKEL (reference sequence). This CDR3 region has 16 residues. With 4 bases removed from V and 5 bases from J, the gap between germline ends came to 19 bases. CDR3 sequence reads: CASSRRRAPYGDTQYF. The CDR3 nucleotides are TGTGCCAGCAGCCGGCGCAGGGCCCCCTACGGAGATACGCAGTATTTT.

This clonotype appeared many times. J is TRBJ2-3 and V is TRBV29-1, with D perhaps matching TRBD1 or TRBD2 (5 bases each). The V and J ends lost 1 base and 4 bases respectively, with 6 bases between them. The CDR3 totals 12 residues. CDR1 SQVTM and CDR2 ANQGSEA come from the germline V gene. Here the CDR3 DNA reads TGCAGCGTTGAAGGAGGGGCAGATACGCAGTATTTT. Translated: CSVEGGADTQYF.

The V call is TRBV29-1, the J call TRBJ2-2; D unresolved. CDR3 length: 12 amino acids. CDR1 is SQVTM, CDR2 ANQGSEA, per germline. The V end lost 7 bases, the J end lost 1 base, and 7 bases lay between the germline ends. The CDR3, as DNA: TGCAGCGCCGTCTGGAACACCGGGGAGCTGTTTTTT. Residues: CSAVWNTGELFF.

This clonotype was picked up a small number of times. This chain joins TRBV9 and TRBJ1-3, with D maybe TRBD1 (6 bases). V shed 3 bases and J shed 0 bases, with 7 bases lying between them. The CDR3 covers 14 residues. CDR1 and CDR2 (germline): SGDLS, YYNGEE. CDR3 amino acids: CASSAQGSGNTIYF. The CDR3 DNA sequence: TGTGCCAGCAGCGCACAGGGCTCTGGAAACACCATATATTTT.